This T cell receptor beta chain was documented in a study of cytomegalovirus exposure and HLA in healthy donors. Study results and limitations: A later analysis appeared to link common viral pathogens to several of the most significant clusters. At a 0.05 false discovery rate, a later analysis found 18,000 or so TCR beta sequences to be associated with HLA alleles. Presence/absence analysis assumed near-uniform sequencing depth across donors.

CDR3 length: 15 amino acids. In germline, CDR1 is SEHNR, CDR2 FQNEAQ (reference sequence). Trimming stripped 5 bases from V and 2 bases from J, with 14 bases between. This clone was counted ten times or more. Its antigen is as yet unknown. The primer mix had 60 Vbeta and 13 Jbeta primers. Data came from immunoSEQ multiplex PCR; TCRdb stores just in-frame clones and leaves some out. Of 150,000 to 200,000 clones in the sample, 79% were seen once. The clonotype originates from a woman aged 45-65 years in good health and CMV-seronegative. The material sequenced was PBMCs. The V call is TRBV7-9, the J call TRBJ2-3; D ambiguous. The CDR3: CASSKARPPTDTQYF. DNA for the CDR3: TGTGCCAGCAGCAAAGCTAGGCCCCCCACAGATACGCAGTATTTT.